This TCR beta chain is from a study of Graves' ophthalmopathy and Graves' hyperthyroidism. Whole-study results and caveats: Discrimination between ophthalmopathy and stable hyperthyroidism by a 13-signature model showed 85% to 90% sensitivity and about 81% specificity.

This CDR3 contains 12 residues. The germline gives CDR1 WSHSY, CDR2 SAAADI. Deletions cut 8 bases from V and 7 bases from J, with 12 bases between. RNA served as the template for amplifying TCR beta CDR3 regions. First-round RT-PCR employed HTBI primers, with a second-round multiplex PCR after it. TCRdb redid the calling of the multiplex PCR reads with MiXCR, one entry per CDR3 protein. The profile shows about 16,000 distinct CDR3 sequences, roughly 50% of them singletons. As concerns this clonotype: As yet, its antigen is unknown.

This sequence originates from a woman in her forties with stable Graves' hyperthyroidism. Sequenced material: peripheral blood. The chain joins TRBV10-2 to TRBJ1-5; D gene uncertain. The CDR3: CASASGEQPQHF. The CDR3 DNA reads TGCGCCAGCGCAAGTGGAGAGCAGCCCCAGCATTTT.